This TCR beta chain comes out of a study of cytomegalovirus exposure and HLA in healthy donors. V was clipped by 5 bases and J by 5 bases; unmatched bases: 4. Germline assignment: CDR1 SGHVS and CDR2 FQNEAQ. The CDR3 runs to 14 residues. With 60 Vbeta and 13 Jbeta primers, the PCR was carried out. The table came from immunoSEQ multiplex PCR; TCRdb's copy has only in-frame clones and leaves some out. The table lists about 76,000 clones, 65% to 80% of them singletons. The chain has TRBV7-8 and TRBJ1-2, with 11 bases that match TRBD1. The sample was PBMCs. The clonotype comes from a male donor in good health and CMV-seropositive. The CDR3 nucleotides are TGTGCCAGCAGCGAGGGACAGGGGGATTATGGCTACACCTTC. This gives the protein CASSEGQGDYGYTF. The whole variable domain, remainder taken from reference TRBV7-8 and TRBJ1-2, is GAGVSQSPRYKVAKRGQDVALRCDPISGHVSLFWYQQALGQGPEFLTYFQNEAQLDKSGLPSDRFFAERPEGSVSTLKIQRTQQEDSAVYLCASSEGQGDYGYTFGSGTRLTVV.